Only a few counts were recorded for the clone carrying this TCR beta chain. The target antigen is unknown. The CDR3 runs 13 residues. Germline lookup yields CDR1 MNHNY and CDR2 SVGAGI (reference sequence). This specimen belongs to a study of blood T cells in healthy people across ages. The authors ran a second PCR of about 7 to 11 cycles using a sample-barcoded 5' primer and a J-beta primer mix. TCRdb reprocessed the 5' RACE reads via MiXCR and lists one record per CDR3 protein. The sample yields approximately 940,000 distinct CDR3 sequences, 48% seen once. Broader study findings: Long-lived donors carried more naive CD4+ cells and greater diversity than aged donors.

The V call is TRBV6-6, the J call TRBJ2-4, with no clear D. The J call is in doubt because the DNA end fits TRBJ2-7 better. Sequenced input: blood. The sequence derives from a man aged 25-45 years in good health. CDR3 bases: TGTGCCAGCAGTCGCCCTATGGGCTACGAGCAGTACTTC. Protein product: CASSRPMGYEQYF.